What follows are 13 T cell receptor beta chains derived from one specimen sequenced in a study of CD8+CD57+ T cells in acquired aplastic anemia (dated by TCRdb to 2016 to 2019). Sequencing was performed on an Illumina HiSeq 2000. Genomic DNA served as template for TCR beta VDJ combination and CDR3 sequence profiling. TCRdb applied fastp at Q25 and MiXCR to the public reads, then kept only in-frame beta chains. Duplicate CDR3 protein sequences are folded into a single record with the most common DNA and genes. The sample profile shows around 200,000 distinct CDR3 sequences; 50% to 55% of them were found once. The ten largest clones represent approximately 16% of the sample. The specimen was sorted CD4+, CD8+, or CD8+CD57+ T cells (not recorded which) from PBMCs. All receptors come from a human donor in good health, serving as a control.

This clonotype has a handful of counts. CDR3 in DNA: TGTGCCAGCAGTGAAGCCTCAGCGGGGGGGTTCCCGAAGCTGTTTTTT. This gives the protein CASSEASAGGFPKLFF. The J gene is TRBJ2-2, the V gene TRBV6-1, with TRBD2 matching over 10 bases. Germline V gene sequence: CDR1 MNHNS, CDR2 SASEGT. The CDR3 is 16 residues long. Trimming at V came to 0 bases and at J to 12 bases, leaving 10 bases not matched to a gene.

This chain joins TRBV14 and TRBJ2-7; perhaps TRBD2 as D (5 bases). The CDR3 covers 17 residues. Germline-derived CDR1 and CDR2 are SGHDN and FVKESK. Trimming shortened V by 2 bases and J by 3 bases, and 20 bases separated the two germline ends. The DNA of the CDR3 is TGTGCCAGCAGCCAACACCTTAGCGCGGGCTGGGACTACGAGCAGTACTTC. Protein: CASSQHLSAGWDYEQYF.

This clonotype came up a few times. V and J are TRBV25-1 and TRBJ1-2; D unresolved. In germline, CDR1 is MGHDK, CDR2 SYGVNS. Trimming took 2 bases from V and 3 from J, leaving 10 bases between them. The length of the CDR3 is 14 residues. The DNA of the CDR3 is TGTGCCAGCAGTGAAACAAGACGGGACTATGGCTACACCTTC. This sequence encodes CASSETRRDYGYTF.

V gene TRBV6-5 combines with J gene TRBJ2-5; D is ambiguous. CDR1 is MNHEY, CDR2 SVGAGI, per germline. The CDR3 length is 14 residues. V was clipped by 7 bases and J by 0 bases, with 12 bases between them. CDR3 sequence reads: CASTLQQNQETQYF. The DNA of the CDR3 is TGTGCCAGCACCCTGCAACAGAACCAAGAGACCCAGTACTTC.

V is TRBV9 and J is TRBJ1-1, with 9 bases identical to TRBD1. The CDR3 contains 17 residues. Germline CDR1 is SGDLS and CDR2 is YYNGEE. The V and J ends lost 0 bases and 2 bases, in that order; junction bases with no gene match: 8. Here the CDR3 reads CASSVDPGQGGNTEAFF. The CDR3 DNA reads as TGTGCCAGCAGCGTAGATCCGGGACAGGGAGGAAACACTGAAGCTTTCTTT. Looking up the rest from reference TRBV9 and TRBJ1-1 gives the full variable domain: DSGVTQTPKHLITATGQRVTLRCSPRSGDLSVYWYQQSLDQGLQFLIQYYNGEERAKGNILERFSAQQFPDLHSELNLSSLELGDSALYFCASSVDPGQGGNTEAFFGQGTRLTVV.

This clonotype was counted ten times or more. V usage is TRBV4-2 and J usage is TRBJ2-1; 15 nucleotides agree with TRBD2. Germline CDR1 is LGHNA and CDR2 is YNFKEQ. V shed 5 bases and J 6 bases; nucleotides not matched to a gene: 5. This CDR3 has 16 residues. Here the CDR3 reads CASSYGTSGGINEQFF. The CDR3 DNA reads as TGTGCCAGCAGCTATGGGACTAGCGGGGGGATCAATGAGCAGTTCTTC.

As to this clonotype: The germline gene is not matched at one end of the junction; a read error may be the cause. The CDR3 DNA is TGTGCCATCAGTGAGTCGGGACAGGACTACGAGCAATACTTC. This gives the protein CAISESGQDYEQYF. The V gene is TRBV7-3, the J gene TRBJ2-7; 8 bases fit TRBD1. The CDR3 loop spans 14 amino acids. Germline loops: CDR1 SGHTA, CDR2 FQGTGA.

V usage is TRBV10-3 and J usage is TRBJ1-5; TRBD1 matches at 10 bases. Germline-derived CDR1 and CDR2 are ENHRY and SYGVKD. J lost 7 bases, V lost 3 bases, and 3 bases had no gene match. The CDR3 is made up of 14 amino acids. As DNA, the CDR3 is TGTGCCATCAGTGAAGACAGGGGGCAGCAGCCCCAGCATTTT. As protein: CAISEDRGQQPQHF.

The chain is built from TRBV27 and TRBJ1-1, with D perhaps TRBD1 (6 bases). Trimming pared 5 bases from V and 4 bases from J, leaving 11 bases between. CDR1 and CDR2 from the germline V gene are MNHEY and SMNVEV (reference sequence). This CDR3 has 13 amino acids. The CDR3 DNA reads TGTGCCAGCAGTAAGGGGGGGTTCACTGAAGCTTTCTTT. It translates to CASSKGGFTEAFF.

This clonotype occurred many times. This chain connects TRBV19 to TRBJ1-4; a weak D match, TRBD1 (5 bases). V was clipped by 7 bases and J by 8 bases, with 17 bases between them. The CDR3 contains 14 residues. The germline V gene encodes CDR1 LNHDA and CDR2 SQIVND (reference sequence). The CDR3 is CASKREGDIEKLFF. In DNA, the CDR3 is TGTGCCAGTAAGCGAGAAGGGGATATCGAAAAACTGTTTTTT.

The rearrangement uses TRBV20-1 and TRBJ2-7; possibly TRBD2 for D (6 bases). The ends were cut back, 5 bases at V and 3 bases at J, with 14 bases in the middle. There are 13 residues in the CDR3. Germline CDR1 is DFQATT and CDR2 is SNEGSKA (reference sequence). CDR3 bases: TGCAGTGCTTATCAACGGGGACTCTACGAGCAGTACTTC. This sequence encodes CSAYQRGLYEQYF.

In this sample, this clonotype turned up many times. The J gene is TRBJ2-7, the V gene TRBV20-1, with 13 nucleotides matching TRBD2. This CDR3 region has 14 residues. The V segment lost 3 bases and the J segment 3 bases; nucleotides outside the gene matches: 2. Germline V gene sequence: CDR1 DFQATT, CDR2 SNEGSKA (reference sequence). CDR3 protein: CSASGTSGIYEQYF. The CDR3 DNA sequence: TGCAGTGCTAGTGGGACTAGCGGGATCTACGAGCAGTACTTC.

This clonotype came up many times. The chain employs TRBV4-1 and TRBJ2-7, with D possibly matching TRBD1 (5 bases). Looked up from germline, CDR1 is MGHRA and CDR2 is YSYEKL. V was pared by 1 base and J by 2 bases, with 12 bases between. The CDR3 consists of 15 residues. In DNA, the CDR3 is TGCGCCAGCAGCCAAGGCCCGACAGCCCCCTACGAGCAGTACTTC. Translation: CASSQGPTAPYEQYF.